This T cell receptor beta chain was observed in a study of human T cells and chemical hapten exposure. Turning to the study itself: Diphenylcyclopropenone was administered weekly to the scalp of patients throughout the approximately 23-week study. A mostly female patient group had alopecia areata, totalis or universalis.

One entry per CDR3 protein, called by TCRdb with MiXCR from the RACE reads. The sample lists around 71,000 distinct CDR3 sequences, 9.8% occurring once. The CDR3 has 13 residues. Between the trimmed V and J ends, which lost 8 bases and 0 bases, there was a span of 10 bases. Per the germline V gene, CDR1 is SEHNR and CDR2 is FQNEAQ (reference sequence). This sample's time point: patch test 1, 2 weeks after DPC sensitization. The treatment: therapeutic diphenylcyclopropenone sensitization with weekly scalp DPC. People who gave samples had alopecia, were 18 to 70 years old, and were suitable for DPC. Study results and caveats: TCRs exceeding a frequency of 1 in 1000 stayed unchanged under DPC sensitization.

This clonotype was counted ten times or more. Its specificity is not known. The chain combines TRBV7-9 with TRBJ1-1; TRBD1 might be the D (6 bases). The TCR originated in a woman aged 40 to 55 with alopecia areata. Some clones in this sample may be carry-over from other donors' samples. The sequences come from whole blood, collected in connection with sensitization to the hapten diphenylcyclopropenone (DPC). CDR3 nucleotides: TGTGCCAGCCACGGACAGTTGAACACTGAAGCTTTCTTT. It yields the protein CASHGQLNTEAFF.